This record concerns one TCR beta chain sequence. The antigen is not known. The CDR3 covers 13 residues. TCRdb reworked the 5' RACE reads into one entry per CDR3 protein, no DNA. This sample's clone table lists roughly 200,000 distinct CDR3 sequences. These data belong to a study of monozygotic twins with inflammatory bowel disease. Findings and caveats of the study: Clonotype sharing was lower in IBD patients than healthy twins, most markedly with disease activity.

The sequence was obtained from a human donor with ulcerative colitis or Crohn's disease, or a healthy co-twin of an affected twin (not recorded which). The chain couples TRBV12-3 or TRBV12-4 to TRBJ1-6. The sequenced sample was blood. This chain's CDR3 is CASSEGRGAPLHF.